The 10 T cell receptor beta chains below come from one sample, sequenced in a study of OX40 agonist ivuxolimab in advanced cancers. Only in-frame clones appear in the TCRdb table, and some are missing; sequencing was by immunoSEQ multiplex PCR. The sample carries 100,000 or so clones, roughly 95% recorded once. The source material was CD4+ or CD8+ T cells sorted from blood, sampled in a trial of the OX40 agonist ivuxolimab. Receptors were obtained from an adult with an advanced solid tumor such as melanoma, head and neck, liver or kidney cancer.

On this clone: Other DNA sequences of this sample code for an identical CDR3. The gene calls are TRBV7-9 and TRBJ1-4; D not certain. Per germline, CDR1 SEHNR and CDR2 FQNEAQ (reference sequence). The CDR3 runs to 12 residues. V lost 1 base and J 7 bases, leaving 4 bases between the germline ends. CDR3 region: CASSLGGEKLFF. The CDR3, as DNA: TGTGCCAGCAGCTTAGGGGGTGAAAAACTGTTTTTT.

The chain employs TRBV4-1 and TRBJ1-1, with D perhaps TRBD1 (5 bases). The CDR3 runs to 15 residues. Germline V CDR1 and CDR2: MGHRA, YSYEKL. The V end lost 3 bases, the J end lost 1 base, and 12 bases lay between the germline ends. The CDR3 DNA reads TGCGCCAGCAGCCACCACAGGACCGGGAACACTGAAGCTTTCTTT. Protein product: CASSHHRTGNTEAFF.

The V call is TRBV11-2, the J call TRBJ2-1; 8 bases map to TRBD2. Germline V gene sequence: CDR1 SGHAT, CDR2 FQNNGV. CDR3 size: 15 residues. V was pared by 1 base and J by 7 bases, with 6 bases of the junction left unmatched. In nucleotides, the CDR3 is TGTGCCAGCAGCTTAGCTGCCGGGAGGGAGAATGAGCAGTTCTTC. Its protein product is CASSLAAGRENEQFF.

To note about this clone: Distinct nucleotide sequences in the sample also encode this CDR3. This chain's CDR3 is CASSLRGQGDTQYF. CDR3 nucleotides: TGTGCCAGCAGCTTGAGGGGGCAAGGAGATACGCAGTATTTT. The chain is built from TRBV5-6 and TRBJ2-3; 7 positions agree with TRBD1. Germline V CDR1 and CDR2: SGHDT, YYEEEE. There are 14 residues in the CDR3. Losses at the gene ends were 1 base for V and 5 bases for J; bases not matched to a gene: 4.

This clone was counted a single time. This chain links TRBV27 with TRBJ2-5; D is perhaps TRBD2 (5 bases). The germline CDR1 and CDR2 sequences are MNHEY and SMNVEV (reference sequence). The CDR3 totals 15 residues. V dropped 1 base and J dropped 1 base, with 10 bases sitting between them. CDR3 sequence: CASSLYIGVQETQYF. For the CDR3, the DNA is TGTGCCAGCAGTTTATACATCGGGGTCCAAGAGACCCAGTACTTC.

Details on this clone: The same CDR3 also results from other DNA sequences found in this sample. The genes are TRBV6-6 and TRBJ2-7; D gene ambiguous. This CDR3 spans 13 amino acids. The germline V gene has CDR1 MNHNY and CDR2 SVGAGI (reference sequence). Trimming took 2 bases from V and 2 from J, leaving 7 bases between them. The CDR3 here is CASSYGVTYEQYF. The CDR3 nucleotides read TGTGCCAGCAGTTACGGGGTAACCTACGAGCAGTACTTC.

The CDR3 loop is CASSARLQETQYF. The CDR3 DNA reads as TGTGCCAGCAGCGCCCGCCTACAAGAGACCCAGTACTTC. The chain has TRBV5-8 and TRBJ2-5, with D hard to call. The germline gives CDR1 SGHTS, CDR2 YDEGEE. This CDR3 spans 13 amino acids. V gave up 4 bases and J gave up 2 bases, with 9 bases separating them.

The chain couples TRBV19 to TRBJ2-2, with D possibly TRBD2 on 5 matching bases. Germline assignment: CDR1 LNHDA and CDR2 SQIVND (reference sequence). This CDR3 contains 14 residues. V lost 3 bases to trimming and J lost 6 bases, with 11 bases between them. CDR3 sequence (DNA): TGTGCCAGTAGTATTCGCCTAGCTTCCGGGGAGCTGTTTTTT. It codes for CASSIRLASGELFF.

The genes are TRBV7-9 and TRBJ2-1, with 7 bases that match TRBD2. The CDR3 contains 13 residues. Germline V lookup: CDR1 SEHNR, CDR2 FQNEAQ (reference sequence). V dropped 10 bases and J dropped 4; count of bases not matched to a gene: 7. As DNA, the CDR3 is TGTGCCACCGCGGGGGAAAATTACAATGAGCAGTTCTTC. Residues: CATAGENYNEQFF. The full variable domain, rest sourced from reference TRBV7-9 and TRBJ2-1, is DTGVSQNPRHKITKRGQNVTFRCDPISEHNRLYWYRQTLGQGPEFLTYFQNEAQLEKSRLLSDRFSAERPKGSFSTLEIQRTEQGDSAMYLCATAGENYNEQFFGPGTRLTVL.

J is TRBJ2-4 and V is TRBV13, with 9 bases aligning to TRBD1. Looked up from germline, CDR1 is PRHDT and CDR2 is FYEKMQ (reference sequence). CDR3 size: 15 residues. V trimming: 4 bases; J trimming: 6 bases; junction bases outside the gene matches: 7. The CDR3 nucleotides read TGTGCCAGCAGCTCTCAAGGGACAGGGAGAAACATTCAGTACTTC. This sequence encodes CASSSQGTGRNIQYF. The full variable domain, its missing parts supplied by reference TRBV13 and TRBJ2-4, is AAGVIQSPRHLIKEKRETATLKCYPIPRHDTVYWYQQGPGQDPQFLISFYEKMQSDKGSIPDRFSAQQFSDYHSELNMSSLELGDSALYFCASSSQGTGRNIQYFGAGTRLSVL.